This T cell receptor beta chain was sequenced for a study of T cell responses to AZD1222 COVID-19 vaccine. General study points: Repertoire sampling happened only post peak T cell response. Donors were largely white British and mainly female; clonal diversity was possibly underestimated. The reported proportion of spike-specific TCRs targeting unmutated variant regions was nearly half.

In this sample, this clone turned up a few times. The target antigen is unknown. This CDR3 is built from 13 residues. Germline V CDR1 and CDR2: SGHKS, YYEKEE (reference sequence). V was clipped by 0 bases and J by 7 bases, with 11 bases between them. TCRdb's table, derived via immunoSEQ multiplex PCR, lists solely in-frame clones and lacks some. This sample has approximately 150,000 clones; 91% occur once, and the top ten carry about 1.5%. This sequence originates from an adult in good health. The input for sequencing was peripheral blood, taken on day 0 of AZD1222 vaccination. The chain couples TRBV5-5 to TRBJ2-7, with a possible D match to TRBD2 (6 bases). CDR3 sequence (DNA): TGTGCCAGCAGCTTGGGGGCGGGGTCGGAGCAGTACTTC. Encoded protein: CASSLGAGSEQYF.